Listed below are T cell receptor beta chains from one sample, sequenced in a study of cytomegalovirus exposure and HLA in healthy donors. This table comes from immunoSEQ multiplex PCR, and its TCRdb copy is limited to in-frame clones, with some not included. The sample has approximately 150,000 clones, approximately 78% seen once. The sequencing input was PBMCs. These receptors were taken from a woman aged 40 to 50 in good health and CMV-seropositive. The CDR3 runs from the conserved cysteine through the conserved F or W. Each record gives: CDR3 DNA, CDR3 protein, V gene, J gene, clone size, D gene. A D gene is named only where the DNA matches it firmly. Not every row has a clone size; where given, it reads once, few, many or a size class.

TGTGCCAGCAGCTTTAGCGGCAACTCCTACAATGAGCAGTTCTTC	CASSFSGNSYNEQFF	TRBV7-3	TRBJ2-1	NA	NA
TGTGCCAGCAGCCTAAACAGGGTAGGCTGGGAGACTGAAGCTTTCTTT	CASSLNRVGWETEAFF	TRBV13	TRBJ1-1	NA	NA
TGTGCCAGCGGGGGGGTCGCTGGGGCCAACGTCCTGACTTTC	CASGGVAGANVLTF	TRBV6-1	TRBJ2-6	NA	TRBD2
TGTGCCAGCTCGACAGGGGGAAGGGTGCAGTACTTC	CASSTGGRVQYF	TRBV28	TRBJ2-7	NA	TRBD1
TGTGCCAGCAGGAAGACAGGGCGTTTTTACGAGCAGTACTTC	CASRKTGRFYEQYF	TRBV28	TRBJ2-7	NA	TRBD1
TGTGCCAGCAGTTACTCGAGGTCGGGGGAAGAGACCCAGTACTTC	CASSYSRSGEETQYF	TRBV6-5	TRBJ2-5	few	NA
TGTGCCAGCCGTACGTTGAGCTCCTACGAGCAGTACTTC	CASRTLSSYEQYF	TRBV6-1	TRBJ2-7	NA	NA
TGTGCTAGCAGCTTATCGATATGGACAAAACAGTATTTT	CASSLSIWTKQYF	TRBV7-7	TRBJ2-3	few	NA
TGCGCCAGCAGCCCAGACCCAGGACAGGTTGTGGGGATAGGCCAGTACTTC	CASSPDPGQVVGIGQYF	TRBV5-1	TRBJ2-5	NA	TRBD1
TGTGCCAGCAGCTCACTAGCGACTTCGCCACAAGGGACCCAGTACTTC	CASSSLATSPQGTQYF	TRBV28	TRBJ2-5	NA	TRBD2
TGTGCCAGCAGCCATGGCCGACAGGGATCCGGGGAGCTGTTTTTT	CASSHGRQGSGELFF	TRBV4-2	TRBJ2-2	once	TRBD1
TGTGCCAGCACCCTAGAACTTAACTATGGCTACACCTTC	CASTLELNYGYTF	TRBV6-1	TRBJ1-2	NA	NA
TGTGCCAGCAGCACTAGCGGGACAAATGAGCAGTTCTTC	CASSTSGTNEQFF	TRBV11-2	TRBJ2-1	NA	TRBD2
TGCAGCGTTCCCCAGGGGGCCATACAAGAGACCCAGTACTTC	CSVPQGAIQETQYF	TRBV29-1	TRBJ2-5	NA	TRBD1